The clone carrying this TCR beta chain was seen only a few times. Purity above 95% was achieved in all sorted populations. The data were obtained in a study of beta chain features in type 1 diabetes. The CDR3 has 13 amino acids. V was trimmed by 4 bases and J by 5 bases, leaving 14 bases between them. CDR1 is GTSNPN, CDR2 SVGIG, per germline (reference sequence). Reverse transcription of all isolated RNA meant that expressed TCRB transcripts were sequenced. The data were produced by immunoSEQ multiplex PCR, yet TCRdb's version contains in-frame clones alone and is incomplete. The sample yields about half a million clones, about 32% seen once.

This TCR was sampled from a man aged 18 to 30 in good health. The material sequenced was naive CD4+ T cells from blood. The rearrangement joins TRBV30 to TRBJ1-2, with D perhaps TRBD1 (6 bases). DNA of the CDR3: TGTGCCTGGATCGGGCAGGGGACATATGGCTACACCTTC. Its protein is CAWIGQGTYGYTF.